These 8 T cell receptor beta chains came from one sample sequenced in a study of blood T cells in healthy people across ages. A sample-barcoded 5' primer and a J-beta primer mix were used in a second PCR of about 7 to 12 cycles. One entry per CDR3 protein results from TCRdb running MiXCR on the 5' RACE reads. This sample has over 950,000 distinct CDR3 sequences, with more than 30% found just once. The sample consisted of blood. The receptors shown here come from a man between 18 and 29 years old in good health.

This clonotype was picked up a small number of times. This chain's CDR3 is CASSVAGGGSTDTQYF. The CDR3 DNA follows: TGTGCCAGCAGCGTAGCCGGCGGGGGAAGCACAGATACGCAGTATTTT. The J gene is TRBJ2-3, the V gene TRBV9; 7 positions agree with TRBD2. CDR3 size: 16 residues. Germline assignment: CDR1 SGDLS and CDR2 YYNGEE. J gave up 0 bases and V 0 bases, and 4 bases lay outside the gene matches.

The sample holds a few counts of this clonotype. One base away lies a much larger clone, so this may be a sequencing read error. This chain uses TRBV9 with TRBJ2-1; D is ambiguous. The tail of the sequence fits TRBJ2-7 better, so the J call may be wrong. CDR3 length equals 15 residues. Germline V lookup: CDR1 SGDLS, CDR2 YYNGEE. The CDR3 DNA follows: TGTGCCAGCAGCGCCGACACGAGCTCCTACAATGAGCAGTACTTC. Protein: CASSADTSSYNEQYF.

The rearrangement links TRBV29-1 to TRBJ1-1; D ambiguous. This CDR3 comprises 10 residues. Germline CDR1 SQVTM, CDR2 ANQGSEA. V was cut by 4 bases and J by 11 bases, with 11 bases left in between. The CDR3 here is CSVVAGVAFF. The DNA for the CDR3 is TGCAGCGTTGTGGCCGGGGTCGCTTTCTTT.

The chain uses TRBV29-1 and TRBJ1-5, with D uncertain. Germline CDR1 and CDR2: SQVTM and ANQGSEA. The V end lost 6 bases, the J end lost 5 bases, and 11 bases lay between the germline ends. This CDR3 is 12 amino acids long. The CDR3 spells CSVQREDQPQHF. CDR3 in DNA: TGCAGCGTCCAGAGGGAAGATCAGCCCCAGCATTTT.

This clonotype was seen ten or more times. V usage is TRBV3-1 and J usage is TRBJ1-1, with a weak D call TRBD1 (5 bases). This CDR3 region has 15 residues. Deletions cut 6 bases from V and 3 bases from J, with 17 bases between. The germline gives CDR1 LGHDT, CDR2 YNNKEL (reference sequence). The chain's CDR3 is CASSRPGESYTEAFF. CDR3 nucleotide sequence: TGTGCCAGCAGTCGCCCGGGGGAAAGTTACACTGAAGCTTTCTTT.

The chain combines TRBV6-2 or TRBV6-3 with TRBJ1-1; D might be TRBD1 (5 bases). The V end lost 4 bases, the J end lost 3 bases, and 12 bases lay between the germline ends. This CDR3 is built from 14 residues. Germline values: CDR1 MNHEY, CDR2 SVGEGT. The CDR3, as DNA: TGTGCCAGCAGTTGGGCAGGGACGGACACTGAAGCTTTCTTT. Encoded protein: CASSWAGTDTEAFF.

The rearrangement links TRBV12-3 or TRBV12-4 to TRBJ1-2, with D perhaps TRBD1 (6 bases). This CDR3 spans 14 amino acids. The V end was cut by 5 bases, the J end by 4 bases, with 14 bases between. The CDR3 DNA is TGTGCCAGCAGTGTTACAACAGGGTTCTATGGCTACACCTTC. Translating gives CASSVTTGFYGYTF.

The chain links TRBV6-1 to TRBJ1-4, with TRBD1 as a possible D gene (6 bases). Trimming took 4 bases from V and 1 from J, leaving 10 bases between them. Per the germline V gene, CDR1 is MNHNS and CDR2 is SASEGT. The CDR3 is 15 residues long. CDR3: CASSAKGGTNEKLFF. The CDR3, as DNA: TGTGCCAGCAGTGCCAAGGGGGGAACTAATGAAAAACTGTTTTTT.